One sample yielded the 19 T cell receptor beta chains listed below, sequenced in a study of tumor-infiltrating lymphocytes in oesophageal squamous cell carcinoma. TCRdb independently ran MiXCR on the PCR reads; one entry per CDR3 protein. The repertoire holds tens of thousands of distinct CDR3 sequences, around 34% seen once, with about a fifth in the top ten. Input material: esophageal tumor tissue. These receptors all come from a female donor with esophageal squamous cell carcinoma.

Points on this clonotype: Because the CDR3 is missing its conserved closing phenylalanine or tryptophan, this is likely a read error. No DNA is shown, since the ends of the CDR3 on it are uncertain; the CDR3 is the one TCRdb lists. This chain joins TRBV12-3 or TRBV12-4 and TRBJ2-6; TRBD1, the table's D call, was not compared with the DNA. A total of 16 residues make up the CDR3, ends included. The CDR3: CASSLDGALAEQFFGA.

The rearrangement links TRBV28 to TRBJ1-3; the D gene is possibly TRBD1 (5 bases). Germline CDR1 reads MDHEN; CDR2 reads SYDVKM. The V end lost 5 bases, the J end lost 0 bases, and 11 bases lay between the germline ends. This CDR3 is 15 amino acids long. CDR3 DNA sequence: TGTGCCAGCAGTCCCCCGAGGGGCTCTGGAAACACCATATATTTT. It yields the protein CASSPPRGSGNTIYF.

As to this clonotype: Since a much larger clone is just one base distant, this may be a read error. The chain links TRBV5-1 to TRBJ1-1; D remains unclear. The CDR3 is 16 amino acids. CDR1 SGHRS and CDR2 YFSETQ come from the germline V gene. The CDR3 loop reads CASSLARTRNTGELYF. DNA for the CDR3: TGCGCCAGCAGCTTGGCCAGGACCAGAAACACCGGGGAGCTGTATTTT. Complete variable domain (other parts from reference TRBV5-1 and TRBJ1-1): KAGVTQTPRYLIKTRGQQVTLSCSPISGHRSVSWYQQTPGQGLQFLFEYFSETQRNKGNFPGRFSGRQFSNSRSEMNVSTLELGDSALYLCASSLARTRNTGELYFGQGTRLTVV.

As for this clonotype: A read error may account for a junction end that differs from germline. This chain connects TRBV6-1 to TRBJ1-6; tentatively, D is TRBD1 (5 bases). CDR1 is MNHNS and CDR2 is SASEGT in the germline V gene. This CDR3 region has 15 residues. The CDR3 sequence: CANISGTSGLYEQYF. Here the CDR3 DNA reads TGTGCCAACATCTCCGGGACTAGCGGATTATACGAGCAGTACTTT.

This clonotype was seen many times. One end of the junction does not line up with germline, which may come from a read error. The gene calls are TRBV11-2 and TRBJ2-3; TRBD2 aligns across 9 bases. From germline, CDR1 is SGHAT and CDR2 FQNNGV. The CDR3 is made up of 14 amino acids. The chain's CDR3 is CASTLAGAADTQYF. Written as DNA, the CDR3 is TGTGCCAGCACCTTAGCGGGAGCGGCAGATACGCAGTATTTT.

The sample holds a few counts of this clonotype. V is TRBV12-3 or TRBV12-4 and J is TRBJ2-1; 8 nucleotides agree with TRBD1. There are 13 residues in the CDR3. The junction had 4 bases not matched to a gene; V was cut back by 4 bases and J by 8 bases. CDR3 sequence: CASSSGTGHEQFF. The CDR3 region has the DNA TGTGCCAGCAGTTCCGGGACAGGACATGAGCAGTTCTTC.

About this clonotype itself: A read error may be the cause here, since a much bigger clone is one base away. V and J are TRBV5-1 and TRBJ2-5; TRBD2 matches 14 bases. The J call is in doubt because the DNA end fits TRBJ2-1 better. The CDR3 length is 17 residues. Germline CDR1 reads SGHRS; CDR2 reads YFSETQ. DNA for the CDR3: TGCGCCGGCAGCTTGGGGGGACTAGCGGGAGTGGGTAGTGAGCAGTTCTTC. It is translated as CAGSLGGLAGVGSEQFF.

The chain is built from TRBV28 and TRBJ2-1, with 8 bases aligning to TRBD2. The end of the DNA aligns better with TRBJ2-7, so the J call may be wrong. In germline, CDR1 is MDHEN, CDR2 SYDVKM. The CDR3 has 15 amino acids. The CDR3, as DNA: TGTGCCAGCAGTTCAGCCGGGACTAGAAACTACGAGCAGTACTTC. Encoded protein: CASSSAGTRNYEQYF.

This clonotype has only a few counts. The gene calls are TRBV12-3 or TRBV12-4 and TRBJ2-3; D may be TRBD2 (5 bases). This CDR3 spans 14 amino acids. Trimming pared 4 bases from V and 0 bases from J, leaving 8 bases between. CDR3 DNA: TGTGCCAGCAGTTACCAGCGGAGCACAGATACGCAGTATTTT. Translation gives CASSYQRSTDTQYF.

By share of the sample, this clonotype is medium-sized. This chain links TRBV11-1 with TRBJ2-1; TRBD1 aligns across 10 bases. With V trimmed by 5 bases and J by 15 bases, 13 bases remained unmatched. The CDR3 consists of 14 residues. Germline V lookup: CDR1 SGHAT, CDR2 FQDESV (reference sequence). The CDR3 bases are TGTGCCAGCAGCCTAATTGGACAGGGGGGAGTCAGGTTCTTC. This encodes CASSLIGQGGVRFF.

The table lists this clonotype with many counts. The chain links TRBV24-1 to TRBJ2-5; 7 positions match TRBD1. J was trimmed by 11 bases and V by 5 bases; bases with no gene match: 10. Germline CDR1 is KGHDR and CDR2 is SFDVKD. The CDR3 has 13 residues. For the CDR3, the DNA is TGTGCCACCAGTGGAGACAGGGTCCATGAGCAGTACTTC. This translates into CATSGDRVHEQYF.

This clonotype was seen more than once but under ten times. The chain links TRBV4-1 to TRBJ2-4; TRBD1 aligns across 7 bases. The J call is in doubt because the DNA end fits TRBJ2-7 better. Looked up from germline, CDR1 is MGHRA and CDR2 is YSYEKL. The CDR3 covers 17 residues. The CDR3 loop reads CASSQEADTGVRYEQYF. The CDR3 region has the DNA TGCGCCAGCAGCCAAGAGGCTGATACAGGGGTCCGATACGAGCAGTACTTC.

This clonotype was found a few times. The chain links TRBV5-5 to TRBJ2-3, with TRBD2 matching over 7 bases. The closer fit of TRBJ2-7 to the DNA end suggests the J call may be wrong. The germline V gene has CDR1 SGHKS and CDR2 YYEKEE (reference sequence). The CDR3 runs to 15 residues. Here the CDR3 DNA reads TGTGCCAGCAGCCCATCTTTAGCGGGCTATAATGAGCAGTACTTC. Its translation is CASSPSLAGYNEQYF.

This clonotype came up many times. The chain couples TRBV9 to TRBJ1-4, with a weak D call TRBD1 (5 bases). CDR3 size: 15 residues. Germline CDR1 and CDR2: SGDLS and YYNGEE. V gave up 0 bases and J gave up 5 bases, with 11 bases separating them. CDR3 coding DNA: TGTGCCAGCAGCGTAGAGGGGCACCAAAATGAAAAACTGTTTTTT. It yields the protein CASSVEGHQNEKLFF.

In this sample, this clonotype is medium-sized. The chain combines TRBV12-3 or TRBV12-4 with TRBJ2-3; 11 bases agree with TRBD2. The V segment lost 4 bases and the J segment 1 base; nucleotides outside the gene matches: 1. The CDR3 covers 15 residues. CDR3 in DNA: TGTGCCAGCAGTTCACTAGCGGGAGGCACAGATACGCAGTATTTT. Protein product: CASSSLAGGTDTQYF.

At least ten counts were recorded for this clonotype. The chain links TRBV6-1 to TRBJ2-7; 9 positions agree with TRBD1. V was pared by 6 bases and J by 6 bases, with 9 bases of the junction left unmatched. The CDR3 extends over 14 amino acids. Germline loops: CDR1 MNHNS, CDR2 SASEGT. CDR3 sequence: CASRVSQGAGEQYF. CDR3 in DNA: TGTGCCAGCAGGGTATCACAGGGGGCTGGCGAGCAGTACTTC.

The CDR3: CASSLEDRDQYF. Here the CDR3 DNA reads TGTGCCAGCAGCTTAGAGGACAGGGATCAGTACTTC. The rearrangement uses TRBV7-7 and TRBJ2-7; TRBD1 matches 8 bases. Losses at the gene ends were 1 base for V and 10 bases for J; bases not matched to a gene: 3. The CDR3 has 12 residues. Germline V gene sequence: CDR1 SSHAT, CDR2 FNYEAQ (reference sequence).

V and J are TRBV19 and TRBJ2-1; D perhaps matches TRBD1 (6 bases). The end of the DNA fits TRBJ1-2 better, so the J call may be wrong. CDR3 length equals 15 residues. CDR1 LNHDA and CDR2 SQIVND come from the germline V gene (reference sequence). In DNA form, the CDR3 reads TGTGCCACCGTAAGGGGGGACTGGGAGTACTATGGCTACACCTTC. Translated: CATVRGDWEYYGYTF.

This clonotype was detected many times. This chain links TRBV24-1 with TRBJ2-3, with D unclear. Per germline, CDR1 KGHDR and CDR2 SFDVKD. The CDR3 consists of 16 residues. V dropped 2 bases and J dropped 4 bases, with 15 bases sitting between them. CDR3 nucleotides: TGTGCCACCAGTGATTCAGACTTAGCCGACTCAGATACGCAGTATTTT. Translation gives CATSDSDLADSDTQYF.